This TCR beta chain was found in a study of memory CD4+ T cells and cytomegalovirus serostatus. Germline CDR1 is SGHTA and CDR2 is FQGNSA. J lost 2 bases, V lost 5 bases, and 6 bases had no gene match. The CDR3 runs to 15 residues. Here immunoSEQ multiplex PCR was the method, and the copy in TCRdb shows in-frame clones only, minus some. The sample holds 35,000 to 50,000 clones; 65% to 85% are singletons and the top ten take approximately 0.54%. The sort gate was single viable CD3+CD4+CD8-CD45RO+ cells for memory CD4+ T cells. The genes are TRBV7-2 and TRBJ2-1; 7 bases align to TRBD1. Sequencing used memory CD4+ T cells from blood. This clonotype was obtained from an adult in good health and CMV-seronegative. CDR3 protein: CASSPTGSTYNEQFF. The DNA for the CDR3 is TGTGCCAGCAGCCCGACAGGGAGCACCTACAATGAGCAGTTCTTC.